The 25 T cell receptor beta chains below come from one sample, sequenced in a study of blood T cell repertoires in COVID-19. Method: immunoSEQ multiplex PCR; TCRdb's copy keeps in-frame clones and lacks some. Here the sample spans 200,000 to 250,000 clones, about 85% being singletons. The sequencing input was peripheral blood. The receptors come from a woman younger than 35 who had recovered from COVID-19.

The J gene is TRBJ1-1, the V gene TRBV3-1 (or the pseudogene TRBV3-2), with D maybe TRBD1 (5 bases). The germline V and J ends were trimmed by 2 bases and 1 base, with 5 bases remaining between them. There are 13 residues in the CDR3. Germline CDR1 reads LGHDT; CDR2 reads YNNKEL (reference sequence). The CDR3 spells CASSQQGNTEAFF. CDR3 sequence (DNA): TGTGCCAGCAGCCAACAGGGGAACACTGAAGCTTTCTTT.

The chain has TRBV4-2 and TRBJ1-1, with 8 bases matching TRBD1. Looked up from germline, CDR1 is LGHNA and CDR2 is YNFKEQ. The CDR3 sequence is 17 residues long. The J segment lost 5 bases and the V segment lost 0 bases, leaving 11 bases of the junction unmatched. This CDR3 reads CASSQETGGTIATEAFF. Here the CDR3 DNA reads TGTGCCAGCAGCCAAGAAACAGGGGGGACAATAGCGACTGAAGCTTTCTTT.

V gene TRBV11-2 combines with J gene TRBJ1-2; D not resolved. CDR1 is SGHAT, CDR2 FQNNGV, per germline. V was pared by 5 bases and J by 3 bases, with 16 bases between. The CDR3 extends over 15 amino acids. The CDR3 DNA follows: TGTGCCAGCAGCCCAGGAGGGTGGGATCACTATGGCTACACCTTC. Residues: CASSPGGWDHYGYTF.

The chain is built from TRBV2 and TRBJ1-2; 9 bases are a match to TRBD1. The V gene end was trimmed by 3 bases and the J gene end by 6 bases; junction bases not matched to a gene: 5. CDR1 and CDR2 from the germline V gene are SNHLY and FYNNEI. CDR3 size: 14 residues. The DNA of the CDR3 is TGTGCCAGCAGTGAGACAGGGGGTAATGATGGCTACACCTTC. This sequence encodes CASSETGGNDGYTF.

The rearrangement links TRBV5-5 to TRBJ1-2, with no clear D. Germline V gives CDR1 SGHKS, CDR2 YYEKEE (reference sequence). V was cut by 2 bases and J by 1 base, with 15 bases left in between. There are 16 residues in the CDR3. The CDR3 bases are TGTGCCAGCAGCTTTTCCGGCCCCCGGGGTAACTATGGCTACACCTTC. Translating gives CASSFSGPRGNYGYTF.

The chain is built from TRBV19 and TRBJ2-7; tentative D call: TRBD2 (5 bases). The CDR3 consists of 15 residues. V dropped 3 bases and J dropped 1 base, with 13 bases sitting between them. Germline lookup yields CDR1 LNHDA and CDR2 SQIVND (reference sequence). CDR3 in DNA: TGTGCCAGTAGTATGGTAGGAGGATCGTCCTACGAGCAGTACTTC. It codes for CASSMVGGSSYEQYF.

The chain couples TRBV9 to TRBJ1-2; 7 nucleotides line up with TRBD1. The junction had 6 bases not matched to a gene; V was cut back by 3 bases and J by 1 base. The germline gives CDR1 SGDLS, CDR2 YYNGEE. CDR3 length: 15 residues. The CDR3 here is CASSEGARINYGYTF. In DNA form, the CDR3 reads TGTGCCAGCAGCGAGGGGGCCAGAATTAACTATGGCTACACCTTC.

This rearrangement joins TRBV9 to TRBJ1-4; 9 nucleotides match TRBD1. After removal of 0 bases from V and 6 bases from J, the junction contained 3 bases not matched to a gene. Germline-derived CDR1 and CDR2 are SGDLS and YYNGEE. The CDR3 has 15 residues. This CDR3 reads CASSVAGTGYEKLFF. The CDR3 DNA reads TGTGCCAGCAGCGTAGCGGGGACAGGGTATGAAAAACTGTTTTTT.

The CDR3 DNA sequence: TGTGCCAGCAGCCCTCCTGCGGGGGGCTCCTACGAGCAGTACTTC. Its protein is CASSPPAGGSYEQYF. This chain connects TRBV7-9 to TRBJ2-7; 8 bases fit TRBD2. Germline trimming cut 5 bases from V and 0 bases from J; bases unmatched to any gene: 6. There are 15 residues in the CDR3. The germline V gene has CDR1 SEHNR and CDR2 FQNEAQ (reference sequence).

The rearrangement uses TRBV12-5 and TRBJ2-1; maybe TRBD1 (7 bases). Germline lookup yields CDR1 LGHNT and CDR2 FRNRAP. V was pared by 5 bases and J by 4 bases, with 12 bases between. The CDR3 is 14 amino acids. The CDR3 DNA reads TGTGCTAGTGGTCTGTCAGGGGGGTACAATGAGCAGTTCTTC. As protein: CASGLSGGYNEQFF.

The chain couples TRBV19 to TRBJ2-1; TRBD1 matches 7 bases. The CDR3 sequence is 14 residues long. V lost 7 bases, J lost 5 bases, and 8 bases stayed unmatched. CDR1 LNHDA and CDR2 SQIVND come from the germline V gene (reference sequence). The CDR3 is CASMRGQPNNEQFF. CDR3 bases: TGTGCCAGTATGAGGGGACAGCCCAACAATGAGCAGTTCTTC. The complete variable domain, with remaining parts taken from reference TRBV19 and TRBJ2-1, reads DGGITQSPKYLFRKEGQNVTLSCEQNLNHDAMYWYRQDPGQGLRLIYYSQIVNDFQKGDIAEGYSVSREKKESFPLTVTSAQKNPTAFYLCASMRGQPNNEQFFGPGTRLTVL.

The chain uses TRBV4-3 and TRBJ1-6; 7 bases are shared with TRBD1. Germline V gene lookup returns CDR1 LGHNA and CDR2 YSLEER. Trimming at V came to 3 bases and at J to 7 bases, leaving 9 bases not matched to a gene. The CDR3 runs to 16 residues. For the CDR3, the DNA is TGCGCCAGCAGCCACGCCGCCGGGACAGCAAATTCACCCCTCCACTTT. Its translation: CASSHAAGTANSPLHF.

This clone occurred a few times. The chain couples TRBV6-7 to TRBJ2-7; no clear D. TRBV6-7 is an ORF; its function is uncertain. The V end lost 5 bases, the J end lost 4 bases, and 9 bases lay between the germline ends. This CDR3 region has 12 residues. For the CDR3, the DNA is TGTGCCAGCAGTCCCTTGTTGTACGAGCAGTACTTC. Translated: CASSPLLYEQYF.

J is TRBJ1-1 and V is TRBV19; D ambiguous. CDR3 length: 14 residues. CDR1 is LNHDA, CDR2 SQIVND, per germline (reference sequence). V lost 6 bases, J lost 1 base, and 12 bases lay in between. CDR3 DNA: TGTGCCAGTAGAACCGAGGAGGGGAACACTGAAGCTTTCTTT. It yields the protein CASRTEEGNTEAFF.

The V gene is TRBV25-1, the J gene TRBJ2-1; 8 bases map to TRBD1. After removal of 8 bases from V and 4 bases from J, the junction contained 7 bases not matched to a gene. The CDR3 has 14 residues. CDR1 and CDR2 (germline): MGHDK, SYGVNS. CDR3 residues: CASAHRDRYNEQFF. For the CDR3, the DNA is TGTGCCAGCGCTCACCGGGACAGGTACAATGAGCAGTTCTTC. Complete variable domain (other parts from reference TRBV25-1 and TRBJ2-1): EADIYQTPRYLVIGTGKKITLECSQTMGHDKMYWYQQDPGMELHLIHYSYGVNSTEKGDLSSESTVSRIRTEHFPLTLESARPSHTSQYLCASAHRDRYNEQFFGPGTRLTVL.

V is TRBV7-8 and J is TRBJ1-5; no clear D gene. V lost 3 bases and J lost 6, with 6 bases in between. Germline V gene data show CDR1 as SGHVS and CDR2 as FQNEAQ. The CDR3 has 12 amino acids. The CDR3: CASSLAGQPQHF. CDR3 sequence (DNA): TGTGCCAGCAGCTTGGCAGGTCAGCCCCAGCATTTT.

V and J are TRBV10-3 and TRBJ1-2; maybe TRBD1 (5 bases). The germline V gene has CDR1 ENHRY and CDR2 SYGVKD. Deletions cut 3 bases from V and 4 bases from J, with 9 bases between. The CDR3 is 13 residues long. The CDR3 sequence: CAISEGVGYGYTF. CDR3 DNA sequence: TGTGCCATCAGTGAAGGGGTTGGCTATGGCTACACCTTC.

The J gene is TRBJ1-6, the V gene TRBV7-2; D is unresolved. CDR1 is SGHTA, CDR2 FQGNSA, per germline. CDR3 length equals 17 residues. V was clipped by 5 bases and J by 0 bases, with 14 bases between them. CDR3 residues: CASSRAGISSYNSPLHF. DNA of the CDR3: TGTGCCAGCAGCCGCGCCGGGATAAGCTCCTATAATTCACCCCTCCACTTT.

The CDR3 sequence: CASSLPGYGYTF. CDR3 in DNA: TGCGCCAGCAGCTTGCCAGGTTATGGCTACACCTTC. V gene TRBV5-1 combines with J gene TRBJ1-2; the D is unclear. V was shortened by 1 base and J by 5 bases, with 6 bases between the two germline ends. Germline CDR1 is SGHRS and CDR2 is YFSETQ. This CDR3 has 12 residues.

The chain couples TRBV2 to TRBJ1-5; 9 bases map to TRBD1. V lost 5 bases to trimming and J lost 6 bases; unmatched junction nucleotides: 5. CDR1 is SNHLY, CDR2 FYNNEI, per germline. The CDR3 runs 14 residues. The DNA for the CDR3 is TGTGCCAGCAGTAAGGGGACAGGGAGTCAGCCCCAGCATTTT. This codes for CASSKGTGSQPQHF.

The chain has TRBV30 and TRBJ2-7; 9 nucleotides agree with TRBD1. J gave up 5 bases and V 5 bases, and 7 bases lay outside the gene matches. Germline CDR1 reads GTSNPN; CDR2 reads SVGIG (reference sequence). The CDR3 consists of 13 residues. The CDR3, as DNA: TGTGCCTGGGGGAGGACAGGGGCTGACGAGCAGTACTTC. Protein product: CAWGRTGADEQYF.

This sequence joins TRBV7-8 and TRBJ2-3, with 9 bases that match TRBD1. This CDR3 has 16 amino acids. Germline assignment: CDR1 SGHVS and CDR2 FQNEAQ. Trimming removed 8 bases from V and 2 bases from J; junction bases left unmatched: 11. CDR3 sequence (DNA): TGTGCCAGCCTGCATCCCGACAGGGGGATCACAGATACGCAGTATTTT. Protein: CASLHPDRGITDTQYF.

V and J are TRBV21-1 and TRBJ2-5; the table calls TRBD2, which could not be checked here. TRBV21-1 is annotated as a pseudogene. The CDR3 has 13 residues. DNA of the CDR3: TGTGCCAGCAGCTCCTGGCAGAGGGAGACCCAGTACTTC. Its protein is CASSSWQRETQYF.

The chain joins TRBV7-9 to TRBJ2-2; D is unclear. This CDR3 has 15 amino acids. Germline values: CDR1 SEHNR, CDR2 FQNEAQ (reference sequence). Trimming pared 5 bases from V and 1 base from J, leaving 11 bases between. Here the CDR3 reads CASSEAPENTGELFF. The CDR3 DNA sequence: TGTGCCAGCAGCGAGGCACCTGAGAACACCGGGGAGCTGTTTTTT.

CDR3 sequence: CASRTRDSTEAFF. The CDR3 coding sequence is TGTGCCAGTAGGACCCGGGACAGCACTGAAGCTTTCTTT. This chain connects TRBV19 to TRBJ1-1; TRBD1 agrees at 7 bases. From germline, CDR1 is LNHDA and CDR2 SQIVND (reference sequence). There are 13 residues in the CDR3. The V and J ends lost 6 bases and 4 bases, in that order; junction bases with no gene match: 5.